The 17 T cell receptor beta chains presented below share a single source sample, sequenced in a study of T cell responses to AZD1222 COVID-19 vaccine. The repertoire was sequenced with immunoSEQ multiplex PCR; TCRdb's copy has only in-frame clones and lacks some. Of 85,000 to 120,000 clones listed, 86% were seen once; the top ten hold around 5%. The sample consisted of peripheral blood, taken on day 0 of AZD1222 vaccination. These receptors came from an adult in good health.

J is TRBJ1-2 and V is TRBV30; no definite D call. V was trimmed by 3 bases and J by 0 bases, leaving 14 bases between them. Germline CDR1 GTSNPN, CDR2 SVGIG (reference sequence). There are 15 residues in the CDR3. The CDR3 loop reads CAWSQKIEANYGYTF. Here the CDR3 DNA reads TGTGCCTGGAGCCAGAAAATAGAGGCTAACTATGGCTACACCTTC.

V gene TRBV15 combines with J gene TRBJ2-3; tentatively, D is TRBD1 (6 bases). Trimming removed 1 base at V and 0 bases at J, with 17 bases between. This CDR3 is built from 18 residues. Germline CDR1 reads LNHNV; CDR2 reads YYDKDF (reference sequence). The CDR3 coding sequence is TGTGCCACCAGCAGAGGGAAATCGGGGACATGGAGCACAGATACGCAGTATTTT. Protein product: CATSRGKSGTWSTDTQYF. The entire variable domain, with the rest obtained from reference TRBV15 and TRBJ2-3, is as follows: DAMVIQNPRYQVTQFGKPVTLSCSQTLNHNVMYWYQQKSSQAPKLLFHYYDKDFNNEADTPDNFQSRRPNTSFCFLDIRSPGLGDTAMYLCATSRGKSGTWSTDTQYFGPGTRLTVL.

The rearrangement links TRBV29-1 to TRBJ1-2; D unclear. Looked up from germline, CDR1 is SQVTM and CDR2 is ANQGSEA. Between the trimmed V and J ends, which lost 5 bases and 4 bases, there was a span of 8 bases. This CDR3 is 11 amino acids long. The CDR3 reads CSVIGPYGYTF. The CDR3 DNA reads as TGCAGCGTTATAGGGCCCTATGGCTACACCTTC.

The chain recombines TRBV4-3 with TRBJ2-3; TRBD2 matches 14 bases. V was pared by 4 bases and J by 2 bases, with 17 bases of the junction left unmatched. CDR1 and CDR2 from the germline V gene are LGHNA and YSLEER. CDR3 length: 21 residues. CDR3 in amino acids: CASSPRRTSGGPGGPTDTQYF. The CDR3 nucleotides are TGCGCCAGCAGCCCCAGGAGGACTAGCGGGGGGCCGGGGGGGCCCACAGATACGCAGTATTTT.

The gene calls are TRBV5-5 and TRBJ2-3; 8 bases match TRBD1. V gave up 2 bases and J gave up 5 bases; unmatched junction bases: 4. From germline, CDR1 is SGHKS and CDR2 YYEKEE (reference sequence). CDR3 size: 14 residues. The CDR3 spells CASSFDRGRDTQYF. The CDR3 coding sequence is TGTGCCAGCAGCTTTGACAGGGGAAGAGATACGCAGTATTTT.

The chain couples TRBV6-5 to TRBJ2-7, with D tentatively TRBD1 (6 bases). Trimming removed 6 bases from V and 2 bases from J, with 14 bases in between. CDR1 is MNHEY, CDR2 SVGAGI, per germline. This CDR3 is 14 amino acids long. CDR3 residues: CASRRPGHPYEQYF. The CDR3 coding sequence is TGTGCCAGCAGGCGACCGGGACACCCCTACGAGCAGTACTTC.

CDR3 bases: TGTGCCAGCAGTTATTCCGGGACAGGGGCCCACGAGCAGTACTTC. Amino acid sequence: CASSYSGTGAHEQYF. The rearrangement links TRBV6-2 or TRBV6-3 to TRBJ2-7; 10 nucleotides agree with TRBD1. The CDR3 is 15 amino acids. The V and J ends lost 3 bases and 5 bases, in that order; junction bases with no gene match: 7. Germline CDR1 is MNHEY and CDR2 is SVGEGT.

V and J are TRBV6-5 and TRBJ1-6; D gene ambiguous. CDR3 length: 15 residues. Germline V gene lookup returns CDR1 MNHEY and CDR2 SVGAGI. Trimming pared 0 bases from V and 14 bases from J, leaving 17 bases between. This CDR3 is CASSYSDAPIVALHF. In nucleotides, the CDR3 is TGTGCCAGCAGTTACTCAGACGCCCCTATCGTCGCCCTCCACTTT.

The chain couples TRBV21-1 to TRBJ2-2; the table's D call, TRBD2, was not checked against the DNA. TRBV21-1 is annotated as a pseudogene. The CDR3 is 16 residues long. The CDR3, as DNA: TGTGCCAGCAGCAAAGTCGGGGGGCGGAACACCGGGGAGCTGTTTTTT. It is translated as CASSKVGGRNTGELFF.

This clone came up once. The V and J genes are TRBV9 and TRBJ2-4; TRBD1 aligns across 7 bases. This CDR3 has 15 amino acids. Germline lookup yields CDR1 SGDLS and CDR2 YYNGEE. The V segment lost 3 bases and the J segment 6 bases; nucleotides outside the gene matches: 9. CDR3 in amino acids: CASSARTGLGNIQYF. The CDR3 coding sequence is TGTGCCAGCAGCGCTCGGACAGGATTGGGAAACATTCAGTACTTC.

The chain employs TRBV11-1 and TRBJ2-5; D possibly corresponds to TRBD2 (7 bases). The length of the CDR3 is 14 residues. Germline CDR1 is SGHAT and CDR2 is FQDESV (reference sequence). Trimming took off 2 bases at V and 5 bases at J, with 12 bases between the two ends. The CDR3 DNA is TGTGCCAGCAGCTTACGGGGGGCGGGGGAGACCCAGTACTTC. Its translation is CASSLRGAGETQYF.

The chain carries TRBV23-1 and TRBJ2-7, with D unresolved. TRBV23-1 is an ORF, with its function uncertain. The CDR3 length is 11 residues. V was shortened by 3 bases and J by 7 bases, with 7 bases between the two germline ends. The DNA of the CDR3 is TGCGCCAGCAGTCATAGTTCGGAGCAGTACTTC. Its protein product is CASSHSSEQYF.

The chain uses TRBV5-1 and TRBJ1-2, with a weak D call TRBD1 (5 bases). Germline CDR1 is SGHRS and CDR2 is YFSETQ. With 1 base removed from V and 4 bases from J, the gap between germline ends came to 11 bases. This CDR3 is 14 amino acids long. The DNA for the CDR3 is TGCGCCAGCAGCTTGCCACAGGTGGGCTATGGCTACACCTTC. This gives the protein CASSLPQVGYGYTF.

This clone was recorded once. V usage is TRBV24-1 and J usage is TRBJ2-2; 9 bases align to TRBD1. The CDR3 is 15 residues long. The V gene's germline CDR1 is KGHDR and CDR2 SFDVKD. The trim removed 4 bases at V and 5 bases at J, leaving 4 bases unmatched. The chain's CDR3 is CATSDLTGGTGELFF. CDR3 coding DNA: TGTGCCACCAGTGACCTGACAGGGGGTACCGGGGAGCTGTTTTTT.

This clone was recorded once. V usage is TRBV7-5 and J usage is TRBJ2-5. TRBV7-5 is listed as a pseudogene. The CDR3 has 12 amino acids. CDR3 amino acids: CARGRDRETQYF. CDR3 coding DNA: TGTGCCAGAGGTAGGGACCGAGAGACCCAGTACTTC.

A single count supports this clone. V gene TRBV7-9 combines with J gene TRBJ1-2, with 8 positions matching TRBD1. The germline CDR1 and CDR2 sequences are SEHNR and FQNEAQ (reference sequence). Losses at the gene ends were 4 bases for V and 3 bases for J; bases not matched to a gene: 7. This CDR3 contains 15 residues. CDR3: CASSSFRGQDYGYTF. CDR3 nucleotide sequence: TGTGCCAGCAGCTCGTTCAGGGGGCAGGACTATGGCTACACCTTC.

This clone was observed a single time. The chain couples TRBV4-3 to TRBJ1-5; D is perhaps TRBD1 (5 bases). The length of the CDR3 is 13 residues. Deletions cut 0 bases from V and 7 bases from J, with 7 bases between. Per germline, CDR1 LGHNA and CDR2 YSLEER. The CDR3 loop is CASSQEGEQPQHF. As DNA, the CDR3 is TGCGCCAGCAGCCAAGAGGGGGAACAGCCCCAGCATTTT.